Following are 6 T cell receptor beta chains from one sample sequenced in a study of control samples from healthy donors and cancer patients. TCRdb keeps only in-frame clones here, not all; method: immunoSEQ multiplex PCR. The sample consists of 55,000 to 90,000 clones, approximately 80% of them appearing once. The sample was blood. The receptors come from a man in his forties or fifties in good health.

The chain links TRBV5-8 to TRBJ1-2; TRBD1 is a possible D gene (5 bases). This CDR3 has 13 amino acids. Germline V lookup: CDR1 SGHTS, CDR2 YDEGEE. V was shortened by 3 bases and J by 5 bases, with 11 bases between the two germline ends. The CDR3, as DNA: TGTGCCAGCAGCTCCCGGGGACCTTATGGCTACACCTTC. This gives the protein CASSSRGPYGYTF. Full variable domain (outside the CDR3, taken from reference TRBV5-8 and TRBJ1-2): EAGVTQSPTHLIKTRGQQATLRCSPISGHTSVYWYQQALGLGLQFLLWYDEGEERNRGNFPPRFSGRQFPNYSSELNVNALELEDSALYLCASSSRGPYGYTFGSGTRLTVV.

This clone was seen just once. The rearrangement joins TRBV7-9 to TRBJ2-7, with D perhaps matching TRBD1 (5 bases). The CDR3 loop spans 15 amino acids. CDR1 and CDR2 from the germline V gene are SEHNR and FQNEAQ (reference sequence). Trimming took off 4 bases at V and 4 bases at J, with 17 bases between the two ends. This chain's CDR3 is CASSYPSRGLYEQYF. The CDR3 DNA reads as TGTGCCAGCAGCTACCCGTCAAGGGGTTTATACGAGCAGTACTTC.

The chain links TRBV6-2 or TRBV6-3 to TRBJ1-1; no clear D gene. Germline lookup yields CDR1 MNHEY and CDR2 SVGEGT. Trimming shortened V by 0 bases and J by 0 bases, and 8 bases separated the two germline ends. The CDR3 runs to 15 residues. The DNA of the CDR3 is TGTGCCAGCAGTTACTCCGTGCGGTTGAACACTGAAGCTTTCTTT. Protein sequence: CASSYSVRLNTEAFF.

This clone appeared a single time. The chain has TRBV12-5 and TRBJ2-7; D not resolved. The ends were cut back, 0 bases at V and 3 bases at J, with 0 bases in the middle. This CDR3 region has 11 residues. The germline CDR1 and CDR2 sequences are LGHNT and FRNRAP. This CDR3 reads CASGLVYEQYF. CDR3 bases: TGTGCTAGTGGTTTGGTCTACGAGCAGTACTTC.

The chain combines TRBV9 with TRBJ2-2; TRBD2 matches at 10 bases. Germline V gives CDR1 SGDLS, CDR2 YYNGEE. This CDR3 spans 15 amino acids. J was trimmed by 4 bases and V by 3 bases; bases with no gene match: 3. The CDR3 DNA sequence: TGTGCCAGCAGCGCGGGACTAGCGCCCACCGGGGAGCTGTTTTTT. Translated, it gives CASSAGLAPTGELFF.

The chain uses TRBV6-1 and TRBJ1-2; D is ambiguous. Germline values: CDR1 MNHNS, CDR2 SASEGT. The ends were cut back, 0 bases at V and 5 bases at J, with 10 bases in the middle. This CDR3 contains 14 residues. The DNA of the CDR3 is TGTGCCAGCAGTGAAGCGCTTCAGGATTATGGCTACACCTTC. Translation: CASSEALQDYGYTF.